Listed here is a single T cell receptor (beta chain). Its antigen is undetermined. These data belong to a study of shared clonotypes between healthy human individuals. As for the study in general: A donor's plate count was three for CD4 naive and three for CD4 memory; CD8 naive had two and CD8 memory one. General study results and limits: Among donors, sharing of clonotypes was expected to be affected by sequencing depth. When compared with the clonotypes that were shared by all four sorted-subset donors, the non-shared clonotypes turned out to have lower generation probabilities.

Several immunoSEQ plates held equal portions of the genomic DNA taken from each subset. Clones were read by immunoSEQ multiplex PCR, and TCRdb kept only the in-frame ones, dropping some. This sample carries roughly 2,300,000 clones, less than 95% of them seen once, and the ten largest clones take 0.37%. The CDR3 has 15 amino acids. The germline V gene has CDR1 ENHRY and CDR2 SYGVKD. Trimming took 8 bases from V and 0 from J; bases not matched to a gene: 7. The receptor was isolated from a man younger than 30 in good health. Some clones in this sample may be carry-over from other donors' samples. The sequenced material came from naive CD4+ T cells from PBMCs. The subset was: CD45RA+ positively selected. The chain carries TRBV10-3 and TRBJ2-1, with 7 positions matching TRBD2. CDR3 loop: CAIGKAGSSYNEQFF. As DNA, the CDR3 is TGTGCCATCGGAAAAGCGGGGAGCTCCTACAATGAGCAGTTCTTC.